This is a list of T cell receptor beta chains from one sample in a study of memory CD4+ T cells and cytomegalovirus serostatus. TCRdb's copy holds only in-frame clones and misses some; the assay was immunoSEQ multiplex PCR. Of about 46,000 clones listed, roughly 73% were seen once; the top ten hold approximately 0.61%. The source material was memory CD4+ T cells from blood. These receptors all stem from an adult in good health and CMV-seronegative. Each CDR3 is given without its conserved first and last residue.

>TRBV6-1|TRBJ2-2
ASSETINRGELF
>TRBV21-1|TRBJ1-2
ASRISGPGATRGFY
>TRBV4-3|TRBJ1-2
ASSQRGANYGYT
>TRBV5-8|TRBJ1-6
ASSRTGGNSPLH
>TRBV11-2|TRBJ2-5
ASSLFQLAGETQY
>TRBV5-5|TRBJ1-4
ASRRAGGTTTNEKLF
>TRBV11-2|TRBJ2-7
ASTPSVSYEQY
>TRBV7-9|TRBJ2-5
ASSLGQGKETQY
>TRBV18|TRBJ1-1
ASSPGVNTEAF
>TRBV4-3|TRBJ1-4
ASSQGRTGLQVNEKLF
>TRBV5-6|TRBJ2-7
ASSYITGTYSYEQY
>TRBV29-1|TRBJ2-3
SVWDAAGGRSDTQY
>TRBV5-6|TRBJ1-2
ASSSPGGFGGYT
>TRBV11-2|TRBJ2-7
ASELTGGKSEQY
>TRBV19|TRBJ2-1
ASKTGAEYNEQF
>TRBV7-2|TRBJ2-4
ASSIGINYIQY
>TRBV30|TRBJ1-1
AWSVWGALNTEAF
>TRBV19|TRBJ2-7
ASSSRQGARYEQY
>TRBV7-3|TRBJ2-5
ASSPLQGATQY
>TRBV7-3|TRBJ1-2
ASSLTGGQFYGYT
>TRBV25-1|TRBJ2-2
ASSEYQETEYTGELF
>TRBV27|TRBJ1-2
ASSSSGASGYT
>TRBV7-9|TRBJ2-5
ASSLLAGILETQY
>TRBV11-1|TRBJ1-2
ASSHKQGADGYT
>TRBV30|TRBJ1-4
AWRRQGVANEKLF
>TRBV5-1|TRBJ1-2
ASSSGLNYGYT
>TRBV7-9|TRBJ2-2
ATLAGAGELF
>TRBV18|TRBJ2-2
ASSRNTGELF
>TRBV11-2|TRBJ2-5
ASSLGQGETQY
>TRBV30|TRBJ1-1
AWKGQGKGEAF
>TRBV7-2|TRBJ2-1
ASSLEAPGLAGRYEQF
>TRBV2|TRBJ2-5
ASVEKGGGETQY
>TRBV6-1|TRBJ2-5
ASSKGWETQY